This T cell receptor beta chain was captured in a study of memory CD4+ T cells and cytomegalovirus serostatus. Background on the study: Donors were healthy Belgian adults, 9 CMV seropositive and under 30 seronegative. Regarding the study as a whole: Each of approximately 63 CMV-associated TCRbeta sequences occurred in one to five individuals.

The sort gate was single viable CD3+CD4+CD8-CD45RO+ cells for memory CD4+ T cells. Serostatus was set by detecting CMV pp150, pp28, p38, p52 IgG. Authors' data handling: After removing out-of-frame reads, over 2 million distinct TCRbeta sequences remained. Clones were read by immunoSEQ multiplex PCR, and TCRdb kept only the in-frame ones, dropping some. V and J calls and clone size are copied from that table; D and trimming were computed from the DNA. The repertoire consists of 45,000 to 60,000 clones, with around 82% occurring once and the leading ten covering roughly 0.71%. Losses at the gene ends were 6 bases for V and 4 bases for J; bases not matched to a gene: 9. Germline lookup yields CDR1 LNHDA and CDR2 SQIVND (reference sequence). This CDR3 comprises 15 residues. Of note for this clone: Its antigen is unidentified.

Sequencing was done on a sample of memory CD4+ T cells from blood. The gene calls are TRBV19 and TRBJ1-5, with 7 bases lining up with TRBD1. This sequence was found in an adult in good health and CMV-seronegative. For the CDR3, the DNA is TGTGCCAGTAGAGCCCCGGACAGGTTTAATCAGCCCCAGCATTTT. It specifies CASRAPDRFNQPQHF.